This T cell receptor beta chain stems from a study of beta chain features in type 1 diabetes. Regarding the study as a whole: Within patients, naive, central memory and Treg TCRB repertoires seemed more similar than within healthy donors. Among all four CD4+ subsets, Type 1 diabetes patients had TCRB CDR3s that were moderately but significantly shorter.

This clone was seen only a few times. The antigen remains unidentified. Trimming left V 3 bases short and J 5 bases short, with 10 bases between. The germline gives CDR1 GTSNPN, CDR2 SVGIG (reference sequence). There are 12 residues in the CDR3. Expressed TCRB transcripts got sequenced, as all isolated RNA was reverse transcribed. The repertoire was sequenced with immunoSEQ multiplex PCR; TCRdb's copy has only in-frame clones and lacks some. The sample contains around 250,000 clones, approximately 25% of which appear only once. The chain combines TRBV30 with TRBJ1-2; no firm D call. Sequencing used naive CD4+ T cells from blood. The sequence was collected from a young woman with type 1 diabetes. The CDR3 is CAWSETEYGYTF. In DNA, the CDR3 is TGTGCCTGGAGCGAAACAGAGTATGGCTACACCTTC.